This T cell receptor (beta chain) is from a study of spatial heterogeneity in lung cancer. The wider study: A unique TCR and UMI combination showed up more than ten times in raw reads, on average.

CDR1 and CDR2 (germline): SGDLS, YYNGEE. With V trimmed by 2 bases and J by 3 bases, 5 bases remained unmatched. The CDR3 totals 15 residues. Every TCR cDNA molecule carried a tag that served as a unique molecular identifier. In TCRdb, the 5' RACE reads were re-called with MiXCR into one record per CDR3 protein. The table includes some 110,000 distinct CDR3 sequences, roughly an eighth detected once. Time point meaning: blood at routine non-recurrence follow-up after resection. Material for sequencing was whole RNA from tumor, nontumor lung or frozen PBMC, left unsorted. This clonotype was observed a few times.

Specimen: PBMCs, collected at follow-up. This clonotype was sampled from a male donor with early-stage non-small cell lung cancer. This chain links TRBV9 with TRBJ2-3; TRBD2 agrees at 8 bases. The CDR3 region is CASSVYSGETDTQYF. The CDR3 DNA reads as TGTGCCAGCAGCGTCTATAGCGGGGAAACAGATACGCAGTATTTT.